This entry features one TCR beta chain sequence. CDR1 is PRHDT, CDR2 FYEKMQ, per germline (reference sequence). J was trimmed by 10 bases and V by 5 bases; bases with no gene match: 11. The CDR3 has 14 amino acids. This record comes from a study of cytomegalovirus exposure and HLA in healthy donors. A multiplex PCR was run with 60 Vbeta primers and 13 Jbeta primers. Sequencing was performed with immunoSEQ multiplex PCR; in TCRdb, only in-frame clones are kept and a portion is missing. The table lists about 110,000 clones. The sequence derives from a man between 18 and 35 years old in good health and CMV-seronegative. The rearrangement links TRBV13 to TRBJ2-1, with 7 positions matching TRBD2. The sample comprised PBMCs. This CDR3 is CASSRRGTNGEQFF. The CDR3 bases are TGTGCCAGCAGCCGGCGGGGGACCAATGGGGAGCAGTTCTTC. Full variable domain (rest looked up from reference TRBV13 and TRBJ2-1): AAGVIQSPRHLIKEKRETATLKCYPIPRHDTVYWYQQGPGQDPQFLISFYEKMQSDKGSIPDRFSAQQFSDYHSELNMSSLELGDSALYFCASSRRGTNGEQFFGPGTRLTVL.